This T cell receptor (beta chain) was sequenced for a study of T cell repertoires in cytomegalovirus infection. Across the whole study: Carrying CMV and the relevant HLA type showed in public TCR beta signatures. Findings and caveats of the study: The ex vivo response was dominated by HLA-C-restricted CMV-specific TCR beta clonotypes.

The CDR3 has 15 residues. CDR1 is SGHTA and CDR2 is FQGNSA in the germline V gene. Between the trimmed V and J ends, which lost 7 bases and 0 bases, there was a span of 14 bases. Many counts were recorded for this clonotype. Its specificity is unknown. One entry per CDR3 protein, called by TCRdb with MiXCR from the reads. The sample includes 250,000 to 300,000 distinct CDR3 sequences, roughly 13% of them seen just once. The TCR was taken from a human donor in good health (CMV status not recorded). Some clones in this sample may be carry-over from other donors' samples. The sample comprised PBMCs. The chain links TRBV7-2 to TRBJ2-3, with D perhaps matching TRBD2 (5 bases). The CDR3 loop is CASTQTGKSTDTQYF. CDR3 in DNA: TGTGCCAGCACACAAACCGGGAAAAGCACAGATACGCAGTATTTT.